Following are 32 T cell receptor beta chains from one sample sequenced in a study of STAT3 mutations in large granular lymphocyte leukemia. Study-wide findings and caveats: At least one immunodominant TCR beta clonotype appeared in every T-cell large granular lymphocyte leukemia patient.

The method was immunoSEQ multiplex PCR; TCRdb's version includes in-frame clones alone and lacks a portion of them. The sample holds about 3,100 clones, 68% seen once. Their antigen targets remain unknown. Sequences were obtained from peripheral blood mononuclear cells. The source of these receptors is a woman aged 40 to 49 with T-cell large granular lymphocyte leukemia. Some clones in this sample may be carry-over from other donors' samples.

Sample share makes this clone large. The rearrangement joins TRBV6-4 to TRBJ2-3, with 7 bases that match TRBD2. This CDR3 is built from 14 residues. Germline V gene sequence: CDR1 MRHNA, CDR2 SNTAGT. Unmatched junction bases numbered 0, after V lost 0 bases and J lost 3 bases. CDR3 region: CASSDSRETDTQYF. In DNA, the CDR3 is TGTGCCAGCAGTGACTCGCGGGAGACAGATACGCAGTATTTT.

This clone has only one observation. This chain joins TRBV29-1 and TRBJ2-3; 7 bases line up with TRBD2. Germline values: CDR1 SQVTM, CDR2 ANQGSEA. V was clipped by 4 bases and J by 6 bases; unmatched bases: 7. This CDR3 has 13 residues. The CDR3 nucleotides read TGCAGCGTTGTTGGGGGGGTTAGGGATACGCAGTATTTT. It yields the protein CSVVGGVRDTQYF.

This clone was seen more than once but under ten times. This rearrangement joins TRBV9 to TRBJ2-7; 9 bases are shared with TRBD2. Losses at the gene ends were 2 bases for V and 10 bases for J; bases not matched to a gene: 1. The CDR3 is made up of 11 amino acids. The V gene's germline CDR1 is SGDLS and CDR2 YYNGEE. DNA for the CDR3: TGTGCCAGCAGCGTGGGGACTAGCCAGTACTTC. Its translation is CASSVGTSQYF.

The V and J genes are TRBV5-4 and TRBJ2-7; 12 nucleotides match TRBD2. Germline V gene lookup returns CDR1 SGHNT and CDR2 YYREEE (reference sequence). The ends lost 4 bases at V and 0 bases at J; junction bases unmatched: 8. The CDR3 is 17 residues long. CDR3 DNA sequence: TGTGCCAGCAGCCCCTCTTTGACTAGCGGGAGCTCCTACGAGCAGTACTTC. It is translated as CASSPSLTSGSSYEQYF.

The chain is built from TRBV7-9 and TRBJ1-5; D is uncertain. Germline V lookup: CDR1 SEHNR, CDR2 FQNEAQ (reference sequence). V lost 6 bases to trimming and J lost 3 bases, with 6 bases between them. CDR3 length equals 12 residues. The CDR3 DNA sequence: TGTGCCAGCAGTGGGGACAATCAGCCCCAGCATTTT. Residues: CASSGDNQPQHF.

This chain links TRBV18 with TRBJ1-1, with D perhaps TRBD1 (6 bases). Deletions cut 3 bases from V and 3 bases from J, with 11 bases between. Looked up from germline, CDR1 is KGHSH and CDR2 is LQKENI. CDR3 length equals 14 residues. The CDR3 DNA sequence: TGTGCCAGCTCACCCCCAGGGGAGTACACTGAAGCTTTCTTT. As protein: CASSPPGEYTEAFF.

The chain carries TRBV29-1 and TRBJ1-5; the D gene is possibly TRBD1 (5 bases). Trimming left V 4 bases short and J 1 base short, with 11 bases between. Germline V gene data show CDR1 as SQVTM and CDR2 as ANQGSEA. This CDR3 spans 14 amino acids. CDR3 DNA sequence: TGCAGCGTTGTACTGCAGGGAAGCAATCAGCCCCAGCATTTT. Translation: CSVVLQGSNQPQHF.

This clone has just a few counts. In nucleotides, the CDR3 is TGTGCCAGCGCCCGACTAGCGGAACCCAATGAGCAGTTCTTC. Protein: CASARLAEPNEQFF. V usage is TRBV7-3 and J usage is TRBJ2-1, with TRBD2 matching 9 bases. The V segment lost 8 bases and the J segment 6 bases; nucleotides outside the gene matches: 8. Germline CDR1 is SGHTA and CDR2 is FQGTGA. This CDR3 is built from 14 residues. Together with reference TRBV7-3 and TRBJ2-1, the CDR3 gives the full variable domain: GAGVSQTPSNKVTEKGKYVELRCDPISGHTALYWYRQSLGQGPEFLIYFQGTGAADDSGLPNDRFFAVRPEGSVSTLKIQRTERGDSAVYLCASARLAEPNEQFFGPGTRLTVL.

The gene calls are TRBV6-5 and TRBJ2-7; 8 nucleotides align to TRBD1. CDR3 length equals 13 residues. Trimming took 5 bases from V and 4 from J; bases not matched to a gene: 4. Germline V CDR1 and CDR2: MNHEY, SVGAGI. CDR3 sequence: CASSPGTGYEQYF. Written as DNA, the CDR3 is TGTGCCAGCAGTCCCGGGACAGGTTACGAGCAGTACTTC.

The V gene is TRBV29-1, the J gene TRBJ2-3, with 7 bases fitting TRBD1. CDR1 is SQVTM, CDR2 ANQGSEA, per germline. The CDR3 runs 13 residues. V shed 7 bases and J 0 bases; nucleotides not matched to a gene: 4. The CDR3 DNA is TGCAGCGGGACAGGTCCGAGCACAGATACGCAGTATTTT. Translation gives CSGTGPSTDTQYF.

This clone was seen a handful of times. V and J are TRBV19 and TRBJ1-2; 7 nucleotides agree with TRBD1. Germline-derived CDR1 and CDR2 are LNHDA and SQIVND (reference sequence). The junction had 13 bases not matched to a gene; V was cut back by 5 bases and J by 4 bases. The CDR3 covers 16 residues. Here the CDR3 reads CASSPPGTAPSYGYTF. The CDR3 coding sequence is TGTGCCAGTAGTCCCCCGGGGACAGCTCCTTCCTATGGCTACACCTTC.

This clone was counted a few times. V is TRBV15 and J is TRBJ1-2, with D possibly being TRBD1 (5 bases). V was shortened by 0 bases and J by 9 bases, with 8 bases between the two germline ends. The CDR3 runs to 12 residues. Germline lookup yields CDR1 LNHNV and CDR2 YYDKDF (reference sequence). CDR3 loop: CATSRDQGSYTF. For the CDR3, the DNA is TGTGCCACCAGCAGAGATCAGGGCAGCTACACCTTC. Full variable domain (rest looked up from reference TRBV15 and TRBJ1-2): DAMVIQNPRYQVTQFGKPVTLSCSQTLNHNVMYWYQQKSSQAPKLLFHYYDKDFNNEADTPDNFQSRRPNTSFCFLDIRSPGLGDTAMYLCATSRDQGSYTFGSGTRLTVV.

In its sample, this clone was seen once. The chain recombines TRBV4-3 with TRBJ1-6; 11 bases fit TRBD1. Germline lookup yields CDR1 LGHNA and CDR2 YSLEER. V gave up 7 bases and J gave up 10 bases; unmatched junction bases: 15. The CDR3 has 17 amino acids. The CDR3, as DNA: TGCGCCAGCAAAGAGGAACCGGGACAGGGGGTAGTATCACCCCTCCACTTT. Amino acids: CASKEEPGQGVVSPLHF.

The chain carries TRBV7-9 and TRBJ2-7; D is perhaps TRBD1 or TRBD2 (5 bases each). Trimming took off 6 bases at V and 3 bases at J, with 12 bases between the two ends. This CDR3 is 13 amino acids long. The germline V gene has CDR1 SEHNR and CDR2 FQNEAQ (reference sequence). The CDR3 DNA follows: TGTGCCAGCAGTAGGGACCGAGACTACGAGCAGTACTTC. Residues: CASSRDRDYEQYF. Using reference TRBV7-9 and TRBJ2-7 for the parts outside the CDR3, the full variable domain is DTGVSQNPRHKITKRGQNVTFRCDPISEHNRLYWYRQTLGQGPEFLTYFQNEAQLEKSRLLSDRFSAERPKGSFSTLEIQRTEQGDSAMYLCASSRDRDYEQYFGPGTRLTVT.

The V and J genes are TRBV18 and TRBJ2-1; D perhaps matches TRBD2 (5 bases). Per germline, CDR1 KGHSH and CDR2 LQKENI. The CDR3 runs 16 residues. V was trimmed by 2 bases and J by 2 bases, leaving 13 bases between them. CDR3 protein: CASSPNPSGTYNEQFF. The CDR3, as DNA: TGTGCCAGCTCACCAAACCCAAGCGGTACCTACAATGAGCAGTTCTTC.

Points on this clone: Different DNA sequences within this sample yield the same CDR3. Here the CDR3 reads CASSPPAGMNTEAFF. In DNA form, the CDR3 reads TGTGCCAGCTCACCACCTGCAGGGATGAACACTGAAGCTTTCTTT. The chain uses TRBV18 and TRBJ1-1, with a tentative D call TRBD1 (5 bases). CDR3 length: 15 residues. V was cut by 0 bases and J by 0 bases, with 8 bases left in between. CDR1 KGHSH and CDR2 LQKENI come from the germline V gene. The complete variable domain, with remaining parts taken from reference TRBV18 and TRBJ1-1, reads NAGVMQNPRHLVRRRGQEARLRCSPMKGHSHVYWYRQLPEEGLKFMVYLQKENIIDESGMPKERFSAEFPKEGPSILRIQQVVRGDSAAYFCASSPPAGMNTEAFFGQGTRLTVV.

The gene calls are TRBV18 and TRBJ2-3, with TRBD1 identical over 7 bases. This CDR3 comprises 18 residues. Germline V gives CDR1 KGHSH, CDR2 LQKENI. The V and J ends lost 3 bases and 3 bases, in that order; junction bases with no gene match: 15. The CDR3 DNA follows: TGTGCCAGCTCACCGGAGACCTTAACAGGGGACGGGACAGATACGCAGTATTTT. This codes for CASSPETLTGDGTDTQYF.

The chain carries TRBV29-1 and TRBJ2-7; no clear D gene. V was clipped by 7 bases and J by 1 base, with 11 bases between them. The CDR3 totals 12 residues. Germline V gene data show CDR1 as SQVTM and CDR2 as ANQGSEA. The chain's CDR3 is CSAATGSYEQYF. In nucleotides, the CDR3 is TGCAGCGCCGCGACTGGATCCTACGAGCAGTACTTC.

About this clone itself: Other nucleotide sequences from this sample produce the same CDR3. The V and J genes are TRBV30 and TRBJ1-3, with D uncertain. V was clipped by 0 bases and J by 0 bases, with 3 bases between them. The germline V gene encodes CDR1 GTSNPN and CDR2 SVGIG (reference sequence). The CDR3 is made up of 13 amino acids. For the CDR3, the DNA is TGTGCCTGGAGTGTGGGCTCTGGAAACACCATATATTTT. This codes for CAWSVGSGNTIYF. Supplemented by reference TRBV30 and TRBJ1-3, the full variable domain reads SQTIHQWPATLVQPVGSPLSLECTVEGTSNPNLYWYRQAAGRGLQLLFYSVGIGQISSEVPQNLSASRPQDRQFILSSKKLLLSDSGFYLCAWSVGSGNTIYFGEGSWLTVV.

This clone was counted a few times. In DNA, the CDR3 is TGTGCCAGCAGCATCAACAGGGCGGGAGCTTTCTTT. Protein sequence: CASSINRAGAFF. The chain uses TRBV7-2 and TRBJ1-1; possible D gene TRBD1, 6 bases. CDR1 is SGHTA, CDR2 FQGNSA, per germline. The V end lost 5 bases, the J end lost 10 bases, and 14 bases lay between the germline ends. The CDR3 is made up of 12 amino acids. The variable domain in full, with the rest retrieved from reference TRBV7-2 and TRBJ1-1, is GAGVSQSPSNKVTEKGKDVELRCDPISGHTALYWYRQSLGQGLEFLIYFQGNSAPDKSGLPSDRFSAERTGGSVSTLTIQRTQQEDSAVYLCASSINRAGAFFGQGTRLTVV.

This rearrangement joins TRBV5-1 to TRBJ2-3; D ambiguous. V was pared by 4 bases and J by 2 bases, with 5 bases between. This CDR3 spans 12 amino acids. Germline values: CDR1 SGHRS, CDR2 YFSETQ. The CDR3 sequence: CASSRPTDTQYF. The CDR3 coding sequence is TGCGCCAGCAGCCGCCCCACAGATACGCAGTATTTT.

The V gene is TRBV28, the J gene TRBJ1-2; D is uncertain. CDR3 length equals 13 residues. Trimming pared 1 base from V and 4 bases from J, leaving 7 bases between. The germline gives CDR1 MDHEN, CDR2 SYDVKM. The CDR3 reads CASSLSPVYGYTF. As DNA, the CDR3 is TGTGCCAGCAGTTTATCGCCAGTCTATGGCTACACCTTC.

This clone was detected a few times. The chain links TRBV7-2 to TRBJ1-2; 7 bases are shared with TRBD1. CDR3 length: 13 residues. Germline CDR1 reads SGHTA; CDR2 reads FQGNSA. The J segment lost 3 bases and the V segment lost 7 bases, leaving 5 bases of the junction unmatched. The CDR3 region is CASTLRGDYGYTF. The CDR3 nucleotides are TGTGCCAGCACCCTCAGGGGGGACTATGGCTACACCTTC.

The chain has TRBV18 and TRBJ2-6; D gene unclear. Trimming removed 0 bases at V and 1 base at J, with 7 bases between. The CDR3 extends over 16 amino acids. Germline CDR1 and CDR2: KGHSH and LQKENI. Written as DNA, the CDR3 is TGTGCCAGCTCACCACCTGTGGGGTCTGGGGCCAACGTCCTGACTTTC. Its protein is CASSPPVGSGANVLTF.

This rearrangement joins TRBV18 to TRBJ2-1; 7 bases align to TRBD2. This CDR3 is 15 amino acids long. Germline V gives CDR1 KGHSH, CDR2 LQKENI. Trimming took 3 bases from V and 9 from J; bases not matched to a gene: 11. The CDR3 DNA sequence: TGTGCCAGCTCACCTATAAGCGGGAACGGAGCTGAGCAGTTCTTC. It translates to CASSPISGNGAEQFF.

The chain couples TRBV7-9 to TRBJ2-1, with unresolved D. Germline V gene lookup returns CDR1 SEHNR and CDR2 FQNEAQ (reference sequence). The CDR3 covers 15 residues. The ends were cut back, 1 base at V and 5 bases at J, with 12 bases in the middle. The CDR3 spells CASSLVSAGHNEQFF. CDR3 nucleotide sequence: TGTGCCAGCAGCTTAGTCAGCGCAGGACACAATGAGCAGTTCTTC.

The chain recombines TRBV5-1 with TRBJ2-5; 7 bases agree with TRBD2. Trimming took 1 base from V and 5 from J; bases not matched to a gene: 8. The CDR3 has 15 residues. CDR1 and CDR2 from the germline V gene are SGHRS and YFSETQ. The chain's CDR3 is CASSLLSNGGETQYF. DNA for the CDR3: TGCGCCAGCAGCTTGTTGAGTAACGGGGGGGAGACCCAGTACTTC.

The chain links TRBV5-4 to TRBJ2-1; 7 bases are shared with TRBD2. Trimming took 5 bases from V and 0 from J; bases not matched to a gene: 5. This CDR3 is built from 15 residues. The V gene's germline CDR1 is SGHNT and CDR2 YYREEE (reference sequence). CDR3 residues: CASRERGPSYNEQFF. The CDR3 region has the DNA TGTGCCAGCAGGGAGCGGGGTCCCTCCTACAATGAGCAGTTCTTC.

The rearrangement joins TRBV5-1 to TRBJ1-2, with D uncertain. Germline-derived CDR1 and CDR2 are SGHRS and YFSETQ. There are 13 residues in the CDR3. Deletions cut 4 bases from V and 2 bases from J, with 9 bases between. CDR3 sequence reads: CASSPAANYGYTF. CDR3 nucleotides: TGCGCCAGCAGCCCGGCGGCGAACTATGGCTACACCTTC.

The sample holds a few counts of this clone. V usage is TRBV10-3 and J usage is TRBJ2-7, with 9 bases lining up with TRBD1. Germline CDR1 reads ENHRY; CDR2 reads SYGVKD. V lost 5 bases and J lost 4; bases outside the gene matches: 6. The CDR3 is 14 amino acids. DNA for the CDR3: TGTGCCATCAGTCCGGGACAGGGTTTATACGAGCAGTACTTC. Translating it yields CAISPGQGLYEQYF.

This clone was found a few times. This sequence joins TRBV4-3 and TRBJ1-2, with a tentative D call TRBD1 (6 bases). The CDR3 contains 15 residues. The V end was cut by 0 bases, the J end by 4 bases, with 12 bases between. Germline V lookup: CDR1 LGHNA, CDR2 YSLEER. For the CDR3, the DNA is TGCGCCAGCAGCCAAGATGAAACCAGGGGCTATGGCTACACCTTC. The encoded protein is CASSQDETRGYGYTF.

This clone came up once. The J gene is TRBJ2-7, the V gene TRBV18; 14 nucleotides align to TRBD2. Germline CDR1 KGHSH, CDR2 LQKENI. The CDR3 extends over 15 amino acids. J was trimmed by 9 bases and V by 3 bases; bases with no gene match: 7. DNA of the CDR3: TGTGCCAGCTCACCCGAGACTAGCGGGAGGGCCGGGCAGTACTTC. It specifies CASSPETSGRAGQYF.